What follows are 17 T cell receptor beta chains derived from one specimen sequenced in a study of vaccination effects on CD4 cells after COVID-19. For these receptors, no antigen is known. Repertoires were generated with immunoSEQ multiplex PCR, while TCRdb's copy carries only in-frame clones and drops some. The repertoire holds 60,000 to 75,000 clones, with over 60% as singletons. The ViraFEST assay expanded antigen-specific CD4+ T cells with viral peptide pools before sequencing. Upon completion of around 9 days in culture, CD4+ T cells were isolated. Their SARS-CoV-2 infection, verified by PCR, occurred between March and December 2020. The source material was CD4+ T cells from PBMCs cultured with HIV peptides, sampled before COVID-19 vaccination. The subset: HIV-1 Nef peptide pool negative control/reference culture. The receptors derive from a human donor who had a prior SARS-CoV-2 infection.

The chain couples TRBV30 to TRBJ2-3; TRBD1 matches at 10 bases. CDR1 is GTSNPN, CDR2 SVGIG, per germline (reference sequence). V lost 3 bases to trimming and J lost 4 bases; unmatched junction nucleotides: 10. The CDR3 has 16 amino acids. CDR3 in DNA: TGTGCCTGGAGCCCATCGACAGGGGGCTTCTCAGATACGCAGTATTTT. Amino acids: CAWSPSTGGFSDTQYF.

The J gene is TRBJ2-5, the V gene TRBV7-2; TRBD2 matches 9 bases. Germline-derived CDR1 and CDR2 are SGHTA and FQGNSA. The V and J ends lost 1 base and 3 bases, in that order; junction bases with no gene match: 6. The CDR3 has 16 amino acids. This CDR3 reads CASSLVWAGGEETQYF. CDR3 bases: TGTGCCAGCAGCTTAGTGTGGGCGGGAGGGGAAGAGACCCAGTACTTC.

This chain joins TRBV5-4 and TRBJ2-7; 8 bases agree with TRBD2. This CDR3 spans 15 amino acids. Germline V CDR1 and CDR2: SGHNT, YYREEE (reference sequence). V was pared by 1 base and J by 2 bases, with 5 bases of the junction left unmatched. CDR3 sequence: CASSLSGGSTYEQYF. In DNA form, the CDR3 reads TGTGCCAGCAGCTTGAGCGGGGGATCTACCTACGAGCAGTACTTC.

V usage is TRBV5-3 and J usage is TRBJ1-1; D is uncertain. TRBV5-3 qualifies as an ORF whose function is uncertain. CDR3 length equals 16 residues. V was clipped by 0 bases and J by 1 base, with 13 bases between them. CDR3 bases: TGTGCCAGAAGCTTGGCCTTCAAGGATCCGAACACTGAAGCTTTCTTT. It translates to CARSLAFKDPNTEAFF.

The genes are TRBV3-1 (or the pseudogene TRBV3-2) and TRBJ2-5; D is perhaps TRBD2 (6 bases). Trimming shortened V by 1 base and J by 2 bases, and 17 bases separated the two germline ends. The CDR3 is 17 amino acids. From germline, CDR1 is LGHDT and CDR2 YNNKEL (reference sequence). CDR3 coding DNA: TGTGCCAGCAGCCAAGGGGCGGGACTCCTCCTGCAAGAGACCCAGTACTTC. Residues: CASSQGAGLLLQETQYF.

This clone was counted only a few times. The chain is built from TRBV30 and TRBJ2-5; no reliable D call. CDR1 is GTSNPN and CDR2 is SVGIG in the germline V gene (reference sequence). The V gene lost 1 base and the J gene lost 2 bases, with 8 bases spanning the gap. The CDR3 runs 13 residues. CDR3 nucleotides: TGTGCCTGGAGTGGTGGGCTGCAAGAGACCCAGTACTTC. This encodes CAWSGGLQETQYF. Full variable domain (outside the CDR3, taken from reference TRBV30 and TRBJ2-5): SQTIHQWPATLVQPVGSPLSLECTVEGTSNPNLYWYRQAAGRGLQLLFYSVGIGQISSEVPQNLSASRPQDRQFILSSKKLLLSDSGFYLCAWSGGLQETQYFGPGTRLLVL.

This chain uses TRBV6-5 with TRBJ1-1; D is undetermined. This CDR3 spans 15 amino acids. Germline-derived CDR1 and CDR2 are MNHEY and SVGAGI. Between the trimmed V and J ends, which lost 2 bases and 4 bases, there was a span of 14 bases. This chain's CDR3 is CASSYGYGPITEAFF. CDR3 sequence (DNA): TGTGCCAGCAGTTACGGGTACGGACCGATCACTGAAGCTTTCTTT.

The rearrangement joins TRBV12-5 to TRBJ2-3; D might be TRBD1 or TRBD2, each matching 5 bases. CDR3 size: 14 residues. Germline V CDR1 and CDR2: LGHNT, FRNRAP. Trimming shortened V by 3 bases and J by 4 bases, and 11 bases separated the two germline ends. CDR3 region: CASGLNVGADTQYF. The CDR3 region has the DNA TGTGCTAGTGGTTTAAATGTGGGGGCAGATACGCAGTATTTT. Full variable domain (missing parts from reference TRBV12-5 and TRBJ2-3): DARVTQTPRHKVTEMGQEVTMRCQPILGHNTVFWYRQTMMQGLELLAYFRNRAPLDDSGMPKDRFSAEMPDATLATLKIQPSEPRDSAVYFCASGLNVGADTQYFGPGTRLTVL.

The J gene is TRBJ1-2, the V gene TRBV19, with D possibly matching TRBD1 (6 bases). The CDR3 totals 15 residues. The germline V and J ends were trimmed by 3 bases and 4 bases, with 15 bases remaining between them. Germline V gene sequence: CDR1 LNHDA, CDR2 SQIVND (reference sequence). CDR3 protein: CASSIGVQGFYGYTF. CDR3 bases: TGTGCCAGTAGTATCGGCGTACAGGGCTTCTATGGCTACACCTTC.

The chain links TRBV21-1 to TRBJ2-2; no DNA check was done on the table's D call, TRBD2. TRBV21-1 constitutes a pseudogene. The CDR3 has 15 amino acids. The DNA for the CDR3 is TGTGCCAGCAGCAATCCCCCAACCTGGCGGGGGGAGCTGTTTTTT. This gives the protein CASSNPPTWRGELFF.

This rearrangement joins TRBV21-1 to TRBJ2-1; the D segment call TRBD1 is taken from the table without a DNA check. TRBV21-1 represents a pseudogene. The CDR3 totals 15 residues. CDR3 amino acids: CASSKARTGKNEQFF. DNA of the CDR3: TGTGCCAGCAGCAAAGCCAGGACAGGGAAAAATGAGCAGTTCTTC.

The V call is TRBV5-5, the J call TRBJ2-5; the D call may be TRBD1 or TRBD2 (6 bases each). V shed 0 bases and J shed 5 bases, with 11 bases lying between them. Germline lookup yields CDR1 SGHKS and CDR2 YYEKEE (reference sequence). The length of the CDR3 is 14 residues. The CDR3 nucleotides are TGTGCCAGCAGCTTGGGTCCGGGGGCGGAGACCCAGTACTTC. Its translation: CASSLGPGAETQYF. Drawing the rest from reference TRBV5-5 and TRBJ2-5, the complete variable domain is DAGVTQSPTHLIKTRGQQVTLRCSPISGHKSVSWYQQVLGQGPQFIFQYYEKEERGRGNFPDRFSARQFPNYSSELNVNALLLGDSALYLCASSLGPGAETQYFGPGTRLLVL.

The rearrangement uses TRBV11-1 and TRBJ2-3, with D tentatively TRBD1 (7 bases). The V gene lost 2 bases and the J gene lost 5 bases, with 8 bases spanning the gap. The CDR3 is 13 residues long. CDR1 SGHAT and CDR2 FQDESV come from the germline V gene (reference sequence). The CDR3 reads CASSLQGGDTQYF. CDR3 in DNA: TGTGCCAGCAGCTTACAGGGGGGAGATACGCAGTATTTT.

This chain links TRBV5-4 with TRBJ2-1, with 8 bases fitting TRBD2. Trimming cost V 6 bases and J 2 bases; bases outside gene matches: 7. The CDR3 is 15 residues long. Germline lookup yields CDR1 SGHNT and CDR2 YYREEE (reference sequence). CDR3 region: CASTESGGPYNEQFF. The CDR3 region has the DNA TGTGCCAGCACCGAAAGCGGGGGCCCCTACAATGAGCAGTTCTTC.

This clone has more than one count but fewer than ten. This chain uses TRBV19 with TRBJ2-1, with 13 bases aligning to TRBD2. The J segment lost 3 bases and the V segment lost 11 bases, leaving 4 bases of the junction unmatched. Looked up from germline, CDR1 is LNHDA and CDR2 is SQIVND (reference sequence). The CDR3 loop spans 14 amino acids. CDR3 loop: CAAGTSGNYNEQFF. In nucleotides, the CDR3 is TGTGCCGCTGGGACTAGCGGGAACTACAATGAGCAGTTCTTC.

V is TRBV5-5 and J is TRBJ2-1, with 8 nucleotides matching TRBD1. Germline trimming cut 4 bases from V and 5 bases from J; bases unmatched to any gene: 8. The CDR3 consists of 15 residues. Germline V gene sequence: CDR1 SGHKS, CDR2 YYEKEE (reference sequence). The CDR3 DNA reads TGTGCCAGCAGCAAGACAGGGGCCCGTGACAATGAGCAGTTCTTC. Protein product: CASSKTGARDNEQFF. Together with reference TRBV5-5 and TRBJ2-1, the CDR3 gives the full variable domain: DAGVTQSPTHLIKTRGQQVTLRCSPISGHKSVSWYQQVLGQGPQFIFQYYEKEERGRGNFPDRFSARQFPNYSSELNVNALLLGDSALYLCASSKTGARDNEQFFGPGTRLTVL.

The gene calls are TRBV30 and TRBJ1-6, with D unclear. V shed 0 bases and J shed 5 bases, with 11 bases lying between them. Germline V gene lookup returns CDR1 GTSNPN and CDR2 SVGIG (reference sequence). This CDR3 is built from 15 residues. The CDR3 DNA reads TGTGCCTGGAGTGTTGGCTGGGCCGATAATTCACCCCTCCACTTT. It translates to CAWSVGWADNSPLHF.